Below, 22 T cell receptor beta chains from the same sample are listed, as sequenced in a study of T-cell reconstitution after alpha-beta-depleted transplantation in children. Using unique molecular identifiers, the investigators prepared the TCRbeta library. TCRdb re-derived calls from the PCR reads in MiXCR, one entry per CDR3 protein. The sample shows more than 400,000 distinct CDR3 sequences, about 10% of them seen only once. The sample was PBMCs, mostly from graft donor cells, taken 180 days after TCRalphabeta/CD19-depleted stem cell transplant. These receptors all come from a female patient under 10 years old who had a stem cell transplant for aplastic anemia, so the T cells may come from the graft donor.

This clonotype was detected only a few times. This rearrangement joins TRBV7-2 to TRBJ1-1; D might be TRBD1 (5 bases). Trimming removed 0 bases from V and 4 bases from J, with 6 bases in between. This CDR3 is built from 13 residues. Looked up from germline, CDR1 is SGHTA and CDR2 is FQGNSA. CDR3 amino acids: CASSLAQVTEAFF. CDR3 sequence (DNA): TGTGCCAGCAGCTTAGCACAGGTCACTGAAGCTTTCTTT.

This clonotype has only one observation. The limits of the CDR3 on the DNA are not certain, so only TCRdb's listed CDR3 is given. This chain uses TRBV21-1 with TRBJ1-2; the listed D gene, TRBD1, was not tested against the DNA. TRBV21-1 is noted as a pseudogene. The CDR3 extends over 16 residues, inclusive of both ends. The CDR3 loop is CASSKEFGRGNYGYTF.

Here the CDR3 DNA reads TGTGCCAGCGGGGGTAGAGAGCAGTTCTTC. Its protein is CASGGREQFF. This chain uses TRBV9 with TRBJ2-1; D is perhaps TRBD1 or TRBD2 (5 bases each). Per germline, CDR1 SGDLS and CDR2 YYNGEE. V lost 7 bases to trimming and J lost 10 bases, with 9 bases between them. There are 10 residues in the CDR3.

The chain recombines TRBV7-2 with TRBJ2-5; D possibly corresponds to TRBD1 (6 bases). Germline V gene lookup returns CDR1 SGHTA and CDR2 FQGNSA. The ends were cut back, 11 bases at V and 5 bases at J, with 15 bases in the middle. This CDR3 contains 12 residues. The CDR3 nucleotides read TGTGCCGTTAGGACAGCCAGCGAGACCCAGTACTTC. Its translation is CAVRTASETQYF.

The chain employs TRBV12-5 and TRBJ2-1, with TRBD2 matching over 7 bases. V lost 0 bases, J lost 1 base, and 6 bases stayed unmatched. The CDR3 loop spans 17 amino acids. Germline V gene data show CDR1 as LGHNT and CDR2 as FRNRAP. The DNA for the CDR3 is TGTGCTAGTGGTTTGGTACTGGGGAGGGGATCCTACAATGAGCAGTTCTTC. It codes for CASGLVLGRGSYNEQFF.

The CDR3 region is CSAKWTSGTTDTQYF. The CDR3 DNA reads TGCAGTGCTAAGTGGACTAGCGGGACCACAGATACGCAGTATTTT. V and J are TRBV20-1 and TRBJ2-3; TRBD2 matches at 12 bases. With V trimmed by 4 bases and J by 2 bases, 4 bases remained unmatched. The CDR3 totals 15 residues. Germline V lookup: CDR1 DFQATT, CDR2 SNEGSKA (reference sequence).

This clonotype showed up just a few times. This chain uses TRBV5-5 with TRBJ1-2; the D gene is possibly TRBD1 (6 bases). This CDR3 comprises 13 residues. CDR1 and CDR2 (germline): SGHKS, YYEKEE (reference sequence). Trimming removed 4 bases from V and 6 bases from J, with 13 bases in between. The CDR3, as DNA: TGTGCCAGCAGCCCCGGCAGGGGTGATGGCTACACCTTC. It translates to CASSPGRGDGYTF.

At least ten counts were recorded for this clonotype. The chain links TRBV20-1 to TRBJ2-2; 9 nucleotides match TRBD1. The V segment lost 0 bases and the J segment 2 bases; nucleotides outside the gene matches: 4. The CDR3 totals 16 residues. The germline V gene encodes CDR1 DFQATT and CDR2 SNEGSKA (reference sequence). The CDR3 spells CSARDWGQGNTGELFF. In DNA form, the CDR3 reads TGCAGTGCTAGAGATTGGGGACAGGGTAACACCGGGGAGCTGTTTTTT.

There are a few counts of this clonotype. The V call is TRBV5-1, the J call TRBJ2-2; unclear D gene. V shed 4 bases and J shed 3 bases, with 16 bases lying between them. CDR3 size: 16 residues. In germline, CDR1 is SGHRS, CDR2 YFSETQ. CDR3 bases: TGCGCCAGCAGCGCCCGTAGTTATGAATACACCGGGGAGCTGTTTTTT. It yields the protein CASSARSYEYTGELFF.

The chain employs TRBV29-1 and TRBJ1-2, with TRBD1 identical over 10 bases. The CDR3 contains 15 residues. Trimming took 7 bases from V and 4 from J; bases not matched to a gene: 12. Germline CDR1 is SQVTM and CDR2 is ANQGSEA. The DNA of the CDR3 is TGCAGCGCATTCCCCTTGACAGGGGGCAGCTATGGCTACACCTTC. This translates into CSAFPLTGGSYGYTF.

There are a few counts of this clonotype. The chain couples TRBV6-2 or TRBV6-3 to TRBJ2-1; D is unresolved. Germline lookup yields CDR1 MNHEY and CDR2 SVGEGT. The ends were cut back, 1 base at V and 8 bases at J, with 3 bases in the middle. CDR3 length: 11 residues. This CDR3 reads CASSYWYEQFF. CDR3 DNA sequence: TGTGCCAGCAGTTACTGGTATGAGCAGTTCTTC.

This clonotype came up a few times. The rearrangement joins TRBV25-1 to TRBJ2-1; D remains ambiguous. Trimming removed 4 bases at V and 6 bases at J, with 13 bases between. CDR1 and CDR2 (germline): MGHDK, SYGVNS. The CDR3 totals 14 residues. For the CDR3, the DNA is TGTGCCAGCAGTGTTAGGGCCGCCCCCAATGAGCAGTTCTTC. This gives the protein CASSVRAAPNEQFF.

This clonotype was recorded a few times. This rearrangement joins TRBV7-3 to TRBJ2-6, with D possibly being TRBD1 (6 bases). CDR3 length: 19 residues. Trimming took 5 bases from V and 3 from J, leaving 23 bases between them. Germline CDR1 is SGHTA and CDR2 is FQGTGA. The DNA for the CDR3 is TGTGCCAGCAGCCCAAGGTTAGGGGGTTCGAGACTTGGGGCCAACGTCCTGACTTTC. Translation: CASSPRLGGSRLGANVLTF.

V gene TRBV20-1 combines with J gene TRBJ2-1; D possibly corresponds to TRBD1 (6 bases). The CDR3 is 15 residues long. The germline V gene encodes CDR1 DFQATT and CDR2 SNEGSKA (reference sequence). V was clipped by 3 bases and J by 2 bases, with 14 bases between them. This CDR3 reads CSASPLQGTYNEQFF. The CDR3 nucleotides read TGCAGTGCTAGCCCCCTACAGGGAACCTACAATGAGCAGTTCTTC.

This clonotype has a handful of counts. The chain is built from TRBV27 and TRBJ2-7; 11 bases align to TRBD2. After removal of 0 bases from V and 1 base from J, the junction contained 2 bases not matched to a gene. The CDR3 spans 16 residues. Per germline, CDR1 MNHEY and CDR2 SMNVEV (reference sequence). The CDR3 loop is CASSLSRLAGSYEQYF. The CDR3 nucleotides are TGTGCCAGCAGTTTATCTAGACTAGCGGGATCCTACGAGCAGTACTTC.

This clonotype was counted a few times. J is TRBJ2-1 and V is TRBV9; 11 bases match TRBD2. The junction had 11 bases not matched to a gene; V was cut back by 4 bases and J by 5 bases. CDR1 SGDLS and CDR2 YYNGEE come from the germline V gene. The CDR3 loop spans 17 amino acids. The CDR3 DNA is TGTGCCAGCAGCCCCAGAGAGGTGACTAGCGGGAACAATGAGCAGTTCTTC. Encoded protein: CASSPREVTSGNNEQFF.

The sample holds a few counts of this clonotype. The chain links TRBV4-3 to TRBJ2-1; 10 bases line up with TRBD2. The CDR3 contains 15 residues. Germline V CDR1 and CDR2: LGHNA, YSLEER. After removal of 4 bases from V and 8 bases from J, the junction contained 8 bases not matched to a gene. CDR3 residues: CASSLSGRGLDEQFF. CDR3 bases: TGCGCCAGCAGCCTCAGCGGGAGGGGTTTGGATGAGCAGTTCTTC.

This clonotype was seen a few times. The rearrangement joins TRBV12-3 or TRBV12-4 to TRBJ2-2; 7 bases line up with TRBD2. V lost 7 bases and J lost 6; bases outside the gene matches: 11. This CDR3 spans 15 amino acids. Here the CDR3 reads CASTLSGGRAGELFF. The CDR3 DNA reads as TGTGCCAGCACACTGTCTGGCGGGAGAGCCGGGGAGCTGTTTTTT.

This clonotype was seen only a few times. CDR3 coding DNA: TGTGCCAGCAGCTTCGACGCCGATACGCAGTATTTT. This encodes CASSFDADTQYF. The rearrangement uses TRBV11-2 and TRBJ2-3; D is undetermined. Germline values: CDR1 SGHAT, CDR2 FQNNGV. The CDR3 is 12 amino acids. V gave up 3 bases and J gave up 6 bases, with 7 bases separating them.

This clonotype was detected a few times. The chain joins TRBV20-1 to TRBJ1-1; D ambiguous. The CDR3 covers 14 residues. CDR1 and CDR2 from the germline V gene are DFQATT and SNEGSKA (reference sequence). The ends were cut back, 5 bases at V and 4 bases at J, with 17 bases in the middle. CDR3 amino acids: CSARAREASTEAFF. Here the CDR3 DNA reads TGCAGTGCTCGGGCCCGGGAGGCGAGCACTGAAGCTTTCTTT.

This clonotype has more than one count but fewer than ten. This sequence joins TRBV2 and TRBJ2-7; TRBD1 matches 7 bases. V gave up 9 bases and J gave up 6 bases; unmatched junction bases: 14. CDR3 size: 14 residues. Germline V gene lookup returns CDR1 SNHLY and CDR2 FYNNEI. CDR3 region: CASKALTGLAEQYV. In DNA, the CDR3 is TGTGCCAGTAAAGCCTTGACAGGGTTGGCCGAGCAGTACGTC.

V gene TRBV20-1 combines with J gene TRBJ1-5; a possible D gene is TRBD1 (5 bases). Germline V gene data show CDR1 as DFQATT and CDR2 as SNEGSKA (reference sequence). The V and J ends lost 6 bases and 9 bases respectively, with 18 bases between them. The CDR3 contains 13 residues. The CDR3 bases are TGCAGTGCCCTGGGGGGGTTCGGTACGCCCCAGCATTTT. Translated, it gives CSALGGFGTPQHF.